This T cell receptor (beta chain) was profiled in a study of T cells after yellow fever vaccination. Study-level results: Post-booster repertoires contained most primary-vaccination clones again (96% CD4, over 70% CD8). The bulk population could contribute abundant contaminating clonotypes to FACS-sorted repertoires.

The CDR3 sequence is 13 residues long. V shed 6 bases and J shed 4 bases, with 12 bases lying between them. TCRdb independently ran MiXCR on the 5' RACE reads; one entry per CDR3 protein. The sample lists some 320,000 distinct CDR3 sequences, roughly 9.4% occurring once. This clonotype was found a few times. Its antigen is currently unknown. The chain uses TRBV12-3 or TRBV12-4 and TRBJ1-2, with unresolved D. This material consisted of PBMCs, taken on the day of the first yellow fever vaccination. This TCR was sampled from a man aged 18 to 30 who received the YFV17D yellow fever vaccine. Written as DNA, the CDR3 is TGTGCCAGCAGCCCAGAGCCCAGCTATGGCTACACCTTC. As protein: CASSPEPSYGYTF.